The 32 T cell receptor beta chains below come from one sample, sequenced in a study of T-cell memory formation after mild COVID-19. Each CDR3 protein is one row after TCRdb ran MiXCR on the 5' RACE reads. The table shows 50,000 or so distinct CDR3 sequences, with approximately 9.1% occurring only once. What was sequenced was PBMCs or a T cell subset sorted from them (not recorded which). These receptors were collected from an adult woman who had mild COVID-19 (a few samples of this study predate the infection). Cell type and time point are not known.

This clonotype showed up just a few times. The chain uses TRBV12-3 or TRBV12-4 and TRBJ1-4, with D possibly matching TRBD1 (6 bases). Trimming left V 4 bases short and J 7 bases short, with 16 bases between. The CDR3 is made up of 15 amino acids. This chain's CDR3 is CASSSERQGREKLFF. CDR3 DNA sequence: TGTGCCAGCAGTTCGGAAAGGCAGGGGCGTGAAAAACTGTTTTTT.

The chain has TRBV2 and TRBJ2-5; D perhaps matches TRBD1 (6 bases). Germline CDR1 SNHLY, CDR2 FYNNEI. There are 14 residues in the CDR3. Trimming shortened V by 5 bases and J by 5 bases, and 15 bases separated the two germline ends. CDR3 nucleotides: TGTGCCAGCAGTCGGAACAGGGCCGGGGAGACCCAGTACTTC. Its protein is CASSRNRAGETQYF.

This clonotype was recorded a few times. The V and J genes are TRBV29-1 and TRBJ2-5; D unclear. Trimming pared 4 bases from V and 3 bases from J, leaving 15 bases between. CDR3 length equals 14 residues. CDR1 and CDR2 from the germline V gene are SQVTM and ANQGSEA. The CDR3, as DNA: TGCAGCGTTGTCCCCTCGACGTCGAAAGAGACCCAGTACTTC. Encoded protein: CSVVPSTSKETQYF.

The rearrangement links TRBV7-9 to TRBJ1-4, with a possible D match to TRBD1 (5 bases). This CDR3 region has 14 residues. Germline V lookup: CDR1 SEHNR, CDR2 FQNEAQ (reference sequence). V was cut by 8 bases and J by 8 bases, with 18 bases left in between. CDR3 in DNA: TGTGCCAGCGCGCGTGGTGGGGGAGGCGAAAAACTGTTTTTT. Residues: CASARGGGGEKLFF.

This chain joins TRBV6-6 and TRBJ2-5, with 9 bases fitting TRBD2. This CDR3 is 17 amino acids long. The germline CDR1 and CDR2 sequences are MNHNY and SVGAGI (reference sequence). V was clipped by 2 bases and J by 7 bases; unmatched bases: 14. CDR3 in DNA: TGTGCCAGCAGTTACCCCACGAACTTAGCGGGAGACGTGACCCAGTACTTC. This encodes CASSYPTNLAGDVTQYF.

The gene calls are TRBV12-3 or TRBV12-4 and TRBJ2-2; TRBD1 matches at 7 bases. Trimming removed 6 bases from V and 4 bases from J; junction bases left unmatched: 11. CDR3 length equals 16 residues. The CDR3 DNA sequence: TGTGCCAGCAGGTTACCGTACAGGGGACGCACCGGGGAGCTGTTTTTT. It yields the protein CASRLPYRGRTGELFF.

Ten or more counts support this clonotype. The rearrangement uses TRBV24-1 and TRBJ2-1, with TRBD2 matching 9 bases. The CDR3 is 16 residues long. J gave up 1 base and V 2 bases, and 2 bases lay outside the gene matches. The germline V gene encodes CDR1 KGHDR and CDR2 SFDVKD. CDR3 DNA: TGTGCCACCAGTGATTCACTAGCGGGTTCCTACAATGAGCAGTTCTTC. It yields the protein CATSDSLAGSYNEQFF.

CDR3 sequence: CAISESAWGRRTDTQYF. For the CDR3, the DNA is TGTGCCATCAGTGAGTCGGCATGGGGACGCCGCACAGATACGCAGTATTTT. The V and J genes are TRBV10-3 and TRBJ2-3, with D perhaps being TRBD1 or TRBD2 (5 bases each). The germline V gene has CDR1 ENHRY and CDR2 SYGVKD. This CDR3 has 17 residues. Trimming took off 0 bases at V and 1 base at J, with 14 bases between the two ends.

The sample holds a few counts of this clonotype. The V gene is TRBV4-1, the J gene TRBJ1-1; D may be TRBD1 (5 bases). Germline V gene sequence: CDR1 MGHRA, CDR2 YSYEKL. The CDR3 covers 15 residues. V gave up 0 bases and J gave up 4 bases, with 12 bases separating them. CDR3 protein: CASSQDRGGATEAFF. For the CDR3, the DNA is TGCGCCAGCAGCCAAGATCGGGGCGGGGCCACTGAAGCTTTCTTT.

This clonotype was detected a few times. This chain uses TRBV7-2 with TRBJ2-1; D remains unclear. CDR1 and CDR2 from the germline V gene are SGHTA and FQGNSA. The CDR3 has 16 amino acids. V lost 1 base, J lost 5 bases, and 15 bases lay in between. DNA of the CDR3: TGTGCCAGCAGCTTAGTTTTAGGAGCTGGTCACAATGAGCAGTTCTTC. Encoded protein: CASSLVLGAGHNEQFF.

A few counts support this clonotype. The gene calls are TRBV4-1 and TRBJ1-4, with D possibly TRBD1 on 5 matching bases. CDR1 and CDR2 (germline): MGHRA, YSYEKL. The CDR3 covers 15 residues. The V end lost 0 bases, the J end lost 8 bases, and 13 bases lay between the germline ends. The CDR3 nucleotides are TGCGCCAGCAGCCAAGATTCAAGCAGGGTAGAAAAACTGTTTTTT. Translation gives CASSQDSSRVEKLFF.

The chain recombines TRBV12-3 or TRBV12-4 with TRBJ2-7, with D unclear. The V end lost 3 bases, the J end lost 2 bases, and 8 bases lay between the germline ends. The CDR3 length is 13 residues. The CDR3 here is CASSLNTAYEQYF. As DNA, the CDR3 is TGTGCCAGCAGTTTGAACACCGCCTACGAGCAGTACTTC.

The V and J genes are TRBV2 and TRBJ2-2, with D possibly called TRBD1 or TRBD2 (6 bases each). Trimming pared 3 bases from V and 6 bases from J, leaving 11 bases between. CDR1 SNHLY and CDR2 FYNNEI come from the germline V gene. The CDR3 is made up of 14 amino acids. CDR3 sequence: CASSEWGAAGELFF. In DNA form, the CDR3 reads TGTGCCAGCAGTGAGTGGGGGGCGGCCGGGGAGCTGTTTTTT. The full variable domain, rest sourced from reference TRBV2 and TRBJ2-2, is EPEVTQTPSHQVTQMGQEVILRCVPISNHLYFYWYRQILGQKVEFLVSFYNNEISEKSEIFDDQFSVERPDGSNFTLKIRSTKLEDSAMYFCASSEWGAAGELFFGEGSRLTVL.

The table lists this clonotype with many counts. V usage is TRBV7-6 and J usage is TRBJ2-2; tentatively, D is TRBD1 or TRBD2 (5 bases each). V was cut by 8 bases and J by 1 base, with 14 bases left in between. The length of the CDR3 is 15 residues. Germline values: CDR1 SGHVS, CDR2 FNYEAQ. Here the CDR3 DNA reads TGTGCCAGCGGGACCGGGATAAGGAACACCGGGGAGCTGTTTTTT. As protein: CASGTGIRNTGELFF. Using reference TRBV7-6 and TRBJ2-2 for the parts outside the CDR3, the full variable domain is GAGVSQSPRYKVTKRGQDVALRCDPISGHVSLYWYRQALGQGPEFLTYFNYEAQQDKSGLPNDRFSAERPEGSISTLTIQRTEQRDSAMYRCASGTGIRNTGELFFGEGSRLTVL.

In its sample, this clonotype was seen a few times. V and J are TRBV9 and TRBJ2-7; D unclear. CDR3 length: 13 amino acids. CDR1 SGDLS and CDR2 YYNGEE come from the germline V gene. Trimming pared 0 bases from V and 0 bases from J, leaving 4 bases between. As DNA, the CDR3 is TGTGCCAGCAGCGTAGAAGTCTCCTACGAGCAGTACTTC. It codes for CASSVEVSYEQYF.

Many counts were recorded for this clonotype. CDR3 bases: TGTGCCAGCAGCCTTTTACTCCAGAACACTGAAGCTTTCTTT. Amino acid sequence: CASSLLLQNTEAFF. The chain joins TRBV3-1 to TRBJ1-1; D remains ambiguous. CDR1 and CDR2 from the germline V gene are LGHDT and YNNKEL (reference sequence). The CDR3 loop spans 14 amino acids. V lost 4 bases, J lost 1 base, and 10 bases lay in between.

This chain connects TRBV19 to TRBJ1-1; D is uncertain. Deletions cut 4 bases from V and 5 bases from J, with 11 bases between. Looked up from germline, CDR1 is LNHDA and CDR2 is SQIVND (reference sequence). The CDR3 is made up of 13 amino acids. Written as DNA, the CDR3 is TGTGCCAGTAGTACAGACCCGAGAACTGAAGCTTTCTTT. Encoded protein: CASSTDPRTEAFF.

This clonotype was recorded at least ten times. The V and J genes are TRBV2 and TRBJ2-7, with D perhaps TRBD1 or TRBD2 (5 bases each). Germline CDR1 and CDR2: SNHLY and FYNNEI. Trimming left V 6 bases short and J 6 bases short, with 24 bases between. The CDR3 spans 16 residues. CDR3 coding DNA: TGTGCCAGCAGCAACGTCAACAGCGCCGCGAGGGGCGAGCAGTACTTC. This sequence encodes CASSNVNSAARGEQYF. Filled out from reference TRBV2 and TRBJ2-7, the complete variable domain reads EPEVTQTPSHQVTQMGQEVILRCVPISNHLYFYWYRQILGQKVEFLVSFYNNEISEKSEIFDDQFSVERPDGSNFTLKIRSTKLEDSAMYFCASSNVNSAARGEQYFGPGTRLTVT.

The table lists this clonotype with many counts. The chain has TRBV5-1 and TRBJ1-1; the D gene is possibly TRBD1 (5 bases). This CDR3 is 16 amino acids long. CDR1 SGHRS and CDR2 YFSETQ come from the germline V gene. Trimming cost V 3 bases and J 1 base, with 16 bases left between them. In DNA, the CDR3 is TGCGCCAGCAGCTGGCGAGGGGTGGGCCCGAACACTGAAGCTTTCTTT. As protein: CASSWRGVGPNTEAFF.

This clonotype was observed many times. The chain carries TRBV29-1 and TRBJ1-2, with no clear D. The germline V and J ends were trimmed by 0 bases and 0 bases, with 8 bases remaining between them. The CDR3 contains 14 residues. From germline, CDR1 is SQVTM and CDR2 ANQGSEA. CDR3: CSVEDGRANYGYTF. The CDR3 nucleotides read TGCAGCGTTGAAGATGGGCGAGCTAACTATGGCTACACCTTC. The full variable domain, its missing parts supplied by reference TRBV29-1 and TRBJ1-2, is SAVISQKPSRDICQRGTSLTIQCQVDSQVTMMFWYRQQPGQSLTLIATANQGSEATYESGFVIDKFPISRPNLTFSTLTVSNMSPEDSSIYLCSVEDGRANYGYTFGSGTRLTVV.

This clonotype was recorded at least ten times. In DNA, the CDR3 is TGTGCCAGCAGTTTAGAGGCCAGGTCGGGAAACACCATATATTTT. As protein: CASSLEARSGNTIYF. The chain links TRBV12-3 or TRBV12-4 to TRBJ1-3; no clear D. The CDR3 contains 15 residues. V lost 1 base, J lost 4 bases, and 11 bases lay in between.

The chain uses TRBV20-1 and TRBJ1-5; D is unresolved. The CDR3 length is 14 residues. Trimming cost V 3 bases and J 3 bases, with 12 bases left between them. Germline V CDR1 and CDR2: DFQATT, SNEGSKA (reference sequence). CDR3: CSASWTVSNQPQHF. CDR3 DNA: TGCAGTGCTAGCTGGACTGTTTCCAATCAGCCCCAGCATTTT.

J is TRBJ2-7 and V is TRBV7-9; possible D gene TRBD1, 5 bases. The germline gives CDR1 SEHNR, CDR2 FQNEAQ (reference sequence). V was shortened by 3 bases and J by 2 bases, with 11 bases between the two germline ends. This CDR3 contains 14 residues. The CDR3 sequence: CASSLAGLTYEQYF. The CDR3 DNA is TGTGCCAGCAGCTTGGCAGGGTTAACCTACGAGCAGTACTTC.

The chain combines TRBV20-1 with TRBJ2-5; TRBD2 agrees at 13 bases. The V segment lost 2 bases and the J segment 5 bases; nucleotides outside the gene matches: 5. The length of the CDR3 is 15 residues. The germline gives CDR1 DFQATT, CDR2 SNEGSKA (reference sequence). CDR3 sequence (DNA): TGCAGTGCTAGATCCGGGACTAGCGGGGCGGAGACCCAGTACTTC. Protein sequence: CSARSGTSGAETQYF.

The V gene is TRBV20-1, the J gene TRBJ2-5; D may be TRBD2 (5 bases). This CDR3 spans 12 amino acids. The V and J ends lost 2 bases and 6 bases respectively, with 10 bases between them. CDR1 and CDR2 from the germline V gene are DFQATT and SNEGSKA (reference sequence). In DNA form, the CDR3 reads TGCAGTGCTAGACCGTTCGGGAAGACCCAGTACTTC. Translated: CSARPFGKTQYF.

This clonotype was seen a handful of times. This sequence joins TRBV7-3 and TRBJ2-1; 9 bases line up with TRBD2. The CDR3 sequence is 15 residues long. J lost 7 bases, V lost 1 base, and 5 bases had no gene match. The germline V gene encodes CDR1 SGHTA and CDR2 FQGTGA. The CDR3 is CASSLRAGGPNEQFF. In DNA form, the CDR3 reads TGTGCCAGCAGCTTAAGAGCGGGAGGCCCTAATGAGCAGTTCTTC.

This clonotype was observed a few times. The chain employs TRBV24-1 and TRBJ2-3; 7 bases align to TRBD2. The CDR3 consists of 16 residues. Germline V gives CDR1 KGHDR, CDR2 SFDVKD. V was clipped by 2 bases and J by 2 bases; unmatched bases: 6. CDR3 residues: CATSDSQAGTTDTQYF. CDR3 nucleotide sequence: TGTGCCACCAGTGATTCTCAAGCGGGAACCACAGATACGCAGTATTTT.

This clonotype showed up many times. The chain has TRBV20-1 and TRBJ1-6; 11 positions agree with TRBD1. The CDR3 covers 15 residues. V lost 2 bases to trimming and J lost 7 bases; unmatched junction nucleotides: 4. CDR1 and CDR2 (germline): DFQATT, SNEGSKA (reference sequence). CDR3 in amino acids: CSARSGTGGNSPLHF. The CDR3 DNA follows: TGCAGTGCTAGATCCGGGACAGGGGGGAATTCACCCCTCCACTTT.

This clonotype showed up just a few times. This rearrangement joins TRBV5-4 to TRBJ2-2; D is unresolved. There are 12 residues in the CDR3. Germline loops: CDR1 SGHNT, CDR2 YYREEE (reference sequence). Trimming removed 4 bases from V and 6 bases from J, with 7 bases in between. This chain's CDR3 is CASSPLSGELFF. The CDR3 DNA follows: TGTGCCAGCAGCCCTCTCTCCGGGGAGCTGTTTTTT.

The CDR3 here is CASSQDVIYGYTF. In nucleotides, the CDR3 is TGTGCCAGCAGCCAAGACGTAATATATGGCTACACCTTC. This chain connects TRBV14 to TRBJ1-2; D is unresolved. Germline V lookup: CDR1 SGHDN, CDR2 FVKESK. Trimming pared 0 bases from V and 5 bases from J, leaving 7 bases between. This CDR3 is 13 amino acids long.

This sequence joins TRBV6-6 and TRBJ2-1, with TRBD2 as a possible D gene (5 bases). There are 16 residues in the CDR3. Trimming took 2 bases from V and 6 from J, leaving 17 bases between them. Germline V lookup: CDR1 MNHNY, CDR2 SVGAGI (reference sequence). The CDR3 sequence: CASSYETGLRGNEQFF. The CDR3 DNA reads TGTGCCAGCAGTTACGAGACGGGCCTCCGGGGCAATGAGCAGTTCTTC.

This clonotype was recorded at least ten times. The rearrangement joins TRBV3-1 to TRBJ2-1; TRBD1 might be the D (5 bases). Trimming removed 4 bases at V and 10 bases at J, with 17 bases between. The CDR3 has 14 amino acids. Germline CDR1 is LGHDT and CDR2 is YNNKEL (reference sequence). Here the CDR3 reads CASSRESRRVEQFF. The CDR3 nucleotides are TGTGCCAGCAGCCGAGAAAGTCGCAGGGTGGAGCAGTTCTTC.